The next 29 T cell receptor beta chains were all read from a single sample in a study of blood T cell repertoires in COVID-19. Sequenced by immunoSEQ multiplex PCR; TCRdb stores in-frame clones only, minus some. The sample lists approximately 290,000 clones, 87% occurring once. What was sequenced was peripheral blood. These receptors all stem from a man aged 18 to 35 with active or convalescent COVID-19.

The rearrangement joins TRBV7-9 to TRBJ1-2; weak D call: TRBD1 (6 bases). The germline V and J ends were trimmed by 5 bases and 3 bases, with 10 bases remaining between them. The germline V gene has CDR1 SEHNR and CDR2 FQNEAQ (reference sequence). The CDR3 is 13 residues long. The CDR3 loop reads CASSDNRDYGYTF. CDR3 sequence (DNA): TGTGCCAGCAGCGACAACAGGGACTATGGCTACACCTTC. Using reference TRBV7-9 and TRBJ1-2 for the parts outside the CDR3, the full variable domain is DTGVSQNPRHKITKRGQNVTFRCDPISEHNRLYWYRQTLGQGPEFLTYFQNEAQLEKSRLLSDRFSAERPKGSFSTLEIQRTEQGDSAMYLCASSDNRDYGYTFGSGTRLTVV.

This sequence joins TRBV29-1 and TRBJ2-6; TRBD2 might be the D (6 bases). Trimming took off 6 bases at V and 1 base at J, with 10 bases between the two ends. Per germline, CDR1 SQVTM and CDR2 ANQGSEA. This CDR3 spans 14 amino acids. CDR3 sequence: CSVTRDSGANVLTF. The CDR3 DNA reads TGCAGCGTAACGCGGGATTCTGGGGCCAACGTCCTGACTTTC.

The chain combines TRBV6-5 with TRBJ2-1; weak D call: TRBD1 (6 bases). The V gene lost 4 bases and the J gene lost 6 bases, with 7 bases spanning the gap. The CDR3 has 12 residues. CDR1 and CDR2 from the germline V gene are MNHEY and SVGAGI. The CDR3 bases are TGTGCCAGCAGTTCGACAGGCAATGAGCAGTTCTTC. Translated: CASSSTGNEQFF.

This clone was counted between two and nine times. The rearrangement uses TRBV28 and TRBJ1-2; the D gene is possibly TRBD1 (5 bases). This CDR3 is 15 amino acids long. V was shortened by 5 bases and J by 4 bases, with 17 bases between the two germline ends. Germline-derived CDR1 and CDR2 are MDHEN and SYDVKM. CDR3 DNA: TGTGCCAGCAGTCCTAGGGGCGGGACGCGCTATGGCTACACCTTC. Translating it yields CASSPRGGTRYGYTF.

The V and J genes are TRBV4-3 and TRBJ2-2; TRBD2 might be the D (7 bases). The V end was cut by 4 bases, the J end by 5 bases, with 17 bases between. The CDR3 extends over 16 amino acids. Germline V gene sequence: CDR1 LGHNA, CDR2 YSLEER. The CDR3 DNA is TGCGCCAGCAGCCCGCTTCTCGGGGGGCGAACCGGGGAGCTGTTTTTT. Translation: CASSPLLGGRTGELFF.

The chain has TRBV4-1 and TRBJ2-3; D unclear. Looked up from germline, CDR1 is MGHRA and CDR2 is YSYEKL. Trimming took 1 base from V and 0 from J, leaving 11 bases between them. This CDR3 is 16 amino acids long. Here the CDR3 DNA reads TGCGCCAGCAGCCAAGGACACGCAACTAGCACAGATACGCAGTATTTT. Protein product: CASSQGHATSTDTQYF.

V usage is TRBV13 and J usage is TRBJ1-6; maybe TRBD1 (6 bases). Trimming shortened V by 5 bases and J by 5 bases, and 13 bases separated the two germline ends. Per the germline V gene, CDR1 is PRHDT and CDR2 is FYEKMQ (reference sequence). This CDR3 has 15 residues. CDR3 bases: TGTGCCAGCAGCAACCGGGACACTGATAATTCACCCCTCCACTTT. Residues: CASSNRDTDNSPLHF.

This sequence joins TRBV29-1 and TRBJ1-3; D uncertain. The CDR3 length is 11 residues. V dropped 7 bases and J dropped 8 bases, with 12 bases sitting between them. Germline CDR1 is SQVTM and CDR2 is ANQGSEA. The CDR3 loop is CSASTTDTIYF. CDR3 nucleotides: TGCAGCGCTTCCACCACGGACACCATATATTTT.

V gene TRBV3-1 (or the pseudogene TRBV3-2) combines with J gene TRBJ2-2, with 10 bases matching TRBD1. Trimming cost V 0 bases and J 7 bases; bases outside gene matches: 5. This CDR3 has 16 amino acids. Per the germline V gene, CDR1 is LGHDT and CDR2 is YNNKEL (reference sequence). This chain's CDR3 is CASSQDDRGRGGELFF. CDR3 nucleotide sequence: TGTGCCAGCAGCCAAGATGACAGGGGGCGGGGCGGGGAGCTGTTTTTT.

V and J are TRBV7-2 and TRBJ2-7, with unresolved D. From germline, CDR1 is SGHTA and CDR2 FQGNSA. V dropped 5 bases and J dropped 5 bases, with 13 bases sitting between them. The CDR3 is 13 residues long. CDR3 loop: CASSKPGPHEQYF. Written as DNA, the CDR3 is TGTGCCAGCAGCAAACCAGGTCCCCACGAGCAGTACTTC.

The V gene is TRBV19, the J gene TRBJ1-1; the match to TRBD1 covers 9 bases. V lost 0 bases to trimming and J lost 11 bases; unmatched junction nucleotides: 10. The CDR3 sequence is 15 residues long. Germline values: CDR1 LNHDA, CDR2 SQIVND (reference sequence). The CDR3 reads CASSIDGTGSFLAFF. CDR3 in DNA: TGTGCCAGTAGTATAGATGGGACAGGGAGTTTCTTGGCTTTCTTT.

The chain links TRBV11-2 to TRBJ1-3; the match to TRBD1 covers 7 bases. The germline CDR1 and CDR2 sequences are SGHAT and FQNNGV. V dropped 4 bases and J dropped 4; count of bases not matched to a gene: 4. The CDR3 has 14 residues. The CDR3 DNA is TGTGCCAGCAGCTCGAGGGGGCGAGGAAACACCATATATTTT. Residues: CASSSRGRGNTIYF.

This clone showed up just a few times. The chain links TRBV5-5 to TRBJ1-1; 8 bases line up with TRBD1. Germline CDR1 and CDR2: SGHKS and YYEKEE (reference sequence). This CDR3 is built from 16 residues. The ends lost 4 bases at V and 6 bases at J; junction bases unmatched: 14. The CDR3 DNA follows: TGTGCCAGCAGCAGGGGTTGGACAGGGACGAGGCCTGAAGCTTTCTTT. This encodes CASSRGWTGTRPEAFF.

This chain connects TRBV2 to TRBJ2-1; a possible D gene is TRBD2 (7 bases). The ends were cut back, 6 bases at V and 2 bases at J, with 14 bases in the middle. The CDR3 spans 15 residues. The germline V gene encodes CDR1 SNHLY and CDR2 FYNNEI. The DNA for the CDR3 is TGTGCCAGCAGCCCGAGCGGGACACCCTACAATGAGCAGTTCTTC. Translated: CASSPSGTPYNEQFF.

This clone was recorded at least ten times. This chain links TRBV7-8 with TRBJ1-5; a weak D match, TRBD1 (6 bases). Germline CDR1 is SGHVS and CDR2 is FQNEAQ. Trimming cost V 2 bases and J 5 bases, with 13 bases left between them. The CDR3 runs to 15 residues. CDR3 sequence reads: CASSLRQGPYQPQHF. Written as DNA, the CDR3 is TGTGCCAGCAGCTTAAGGCAGGGGCCGTATCAGCCCCAGCATTTT.

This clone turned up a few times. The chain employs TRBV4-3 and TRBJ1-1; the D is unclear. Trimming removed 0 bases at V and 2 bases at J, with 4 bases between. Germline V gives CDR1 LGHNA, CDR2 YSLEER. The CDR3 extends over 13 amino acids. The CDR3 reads CASSQETNTEAFF. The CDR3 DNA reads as TGCGCCAGCAGCCAAGAAACAAACACTGAAGCTTTCTTT.

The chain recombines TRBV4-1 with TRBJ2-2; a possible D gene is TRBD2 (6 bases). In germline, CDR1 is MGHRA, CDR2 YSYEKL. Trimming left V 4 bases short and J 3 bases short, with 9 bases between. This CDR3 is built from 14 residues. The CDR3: CASSPRRDTGELFF. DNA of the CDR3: TGCGCCAGCAGCCCGCGGAGGGACACCGGGGAGCTGTTTTTT.

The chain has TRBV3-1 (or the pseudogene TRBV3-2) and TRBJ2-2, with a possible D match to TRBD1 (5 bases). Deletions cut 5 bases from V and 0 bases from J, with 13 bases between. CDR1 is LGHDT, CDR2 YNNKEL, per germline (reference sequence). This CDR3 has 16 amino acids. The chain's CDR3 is CASSSTAYTNTGELFF. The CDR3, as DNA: TGTGCCAGCAGCTCGACAGCGTATACGAACACCGGGGAGCTGTTTTTT.

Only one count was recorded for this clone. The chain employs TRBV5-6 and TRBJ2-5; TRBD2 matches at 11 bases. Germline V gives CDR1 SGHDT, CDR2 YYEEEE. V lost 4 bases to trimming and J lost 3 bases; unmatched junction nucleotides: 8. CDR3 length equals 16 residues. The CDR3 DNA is TGTGCCAGCAGCAAAACCTTGGGACTAGCGGAAGAGACCCAGTACTTC. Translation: CASSKTLGLAEETQYF.

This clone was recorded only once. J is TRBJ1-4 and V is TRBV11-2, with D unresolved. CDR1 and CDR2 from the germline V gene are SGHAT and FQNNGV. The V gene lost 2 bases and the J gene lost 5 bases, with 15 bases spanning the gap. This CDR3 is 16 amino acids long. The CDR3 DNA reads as TGTGCCAGCAGCTTAAGTGGAGGCAGAACCAATGAAAAACTGTTTTTT. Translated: CASSLSGGRTNEKLFF.

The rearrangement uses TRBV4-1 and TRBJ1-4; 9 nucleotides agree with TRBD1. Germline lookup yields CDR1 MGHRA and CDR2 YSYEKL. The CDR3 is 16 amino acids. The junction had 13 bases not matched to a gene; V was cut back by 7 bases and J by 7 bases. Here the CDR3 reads CASKQMDRGFGEKLFF. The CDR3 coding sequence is TGCGCCAGCAAGCAAATGGACAGGGGATTCGGTGAAAAACTGTTTTTT.

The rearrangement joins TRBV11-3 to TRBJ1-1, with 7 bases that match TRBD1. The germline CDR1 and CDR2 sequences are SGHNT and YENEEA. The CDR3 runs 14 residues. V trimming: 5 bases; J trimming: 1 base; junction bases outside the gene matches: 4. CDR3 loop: CASSVGQENTEAFF. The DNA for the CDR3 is TGTGCCAGCAGCGTTGGACAGGAGAACACTGAAGCTTTCTTT.

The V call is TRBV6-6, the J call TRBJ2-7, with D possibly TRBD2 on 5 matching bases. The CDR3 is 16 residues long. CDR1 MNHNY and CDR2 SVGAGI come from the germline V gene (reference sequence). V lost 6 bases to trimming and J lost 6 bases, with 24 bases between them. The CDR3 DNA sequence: TGTGCCAGCAGCTCCTACGAGAGGGTGGTTCCTGGCGAGCAGTACTTC. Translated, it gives CASSSYERVVPGEQYF.

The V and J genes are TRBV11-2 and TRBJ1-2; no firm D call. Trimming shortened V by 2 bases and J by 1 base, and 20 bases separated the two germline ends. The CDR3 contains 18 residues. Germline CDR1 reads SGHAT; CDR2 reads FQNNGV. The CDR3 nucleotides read TGTGCCAGCAGCTTACTTCGAGGTCGGTCAGAAAATAACTATGGCTACACCTTC. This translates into CASSLLRGRSENNYGYTF.

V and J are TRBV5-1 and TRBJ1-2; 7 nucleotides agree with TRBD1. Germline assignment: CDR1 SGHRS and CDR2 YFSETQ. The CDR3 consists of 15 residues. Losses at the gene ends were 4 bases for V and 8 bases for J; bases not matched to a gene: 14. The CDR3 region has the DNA TGCGCCAGCAGCCCTGAGGACAGGACGTTTCGGGGCTACACCTTC. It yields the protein CASSPEDRTFRGYTF.

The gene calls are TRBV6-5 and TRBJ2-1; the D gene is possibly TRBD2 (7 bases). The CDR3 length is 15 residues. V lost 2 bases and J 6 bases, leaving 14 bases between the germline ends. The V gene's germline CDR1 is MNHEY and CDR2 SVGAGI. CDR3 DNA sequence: TGTGCCAGCAGTTACGGGGGGGCTAGTTTCAATGAGCAGTTCTTC. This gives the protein CASSYGGASFNEQFF.

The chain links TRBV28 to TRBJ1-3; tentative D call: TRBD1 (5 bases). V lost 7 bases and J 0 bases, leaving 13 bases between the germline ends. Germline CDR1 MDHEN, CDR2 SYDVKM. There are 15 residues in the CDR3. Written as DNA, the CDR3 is TGTGCCAGCATTTCCGCAGGGTCCTCTGGAAACACCATATATTTT. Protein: CASISAGSSGNTIYF.

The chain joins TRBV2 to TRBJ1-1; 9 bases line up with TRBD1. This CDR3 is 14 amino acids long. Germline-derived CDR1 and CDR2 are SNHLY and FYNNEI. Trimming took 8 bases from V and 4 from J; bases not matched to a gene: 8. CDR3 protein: CASGLDRGSTEAFF. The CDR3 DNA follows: TGTGCCAGCGGGTTGGACAGGGGTAGCACTGAAGCTTTCTTT.

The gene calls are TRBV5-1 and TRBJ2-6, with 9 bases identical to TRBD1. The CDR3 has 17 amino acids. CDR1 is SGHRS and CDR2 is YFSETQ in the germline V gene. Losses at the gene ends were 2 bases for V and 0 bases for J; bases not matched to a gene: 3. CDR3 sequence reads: CASSFGQGNSGANVLTF. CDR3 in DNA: TGCGCCAGCAGCTTTGGACAGGGGAACTCTGGGGCCAACGTCCTGACTTTC.